The present T cell receptor (beta chain) was sequenced within a study of post-analysis software for immune sequencing data. The wider study: Both relapsing-remitting and secondary progressive multiple sclerosis featured among the disease courses, as did progressive-relapsing multiple sclerosis.

Unique molecular identifiers tagged the TCR beta cDNA libraries. A single record per CDR3 protein comes from TCRdb applying MiXCR to the PCR reads. Of approximately 440,000 distinct CDR3 sequences listed, 40% to 55% were seen once; the top ten hold about an eighth. Trimming removed 11 bases from V and 1 base from J, with 17 bases in between. This CDR3 region has 14 residues. The germline gives CDR1 MNHEY, CDR2 SVGAGI. Findings and limits, study-wide: Same-batch preparations were strongly co-clustered by F measure. A few TRBV segments occurring more often in patients than controls included TRBV5-6, TRBV5-1 and TRBV20-1.

About this clonotype: Its antigen is unknown.

The chain is built from TRBV6-5 and TRBJ1-2; D is perhaps TRBD1 (5 bases). The sequenced sample consisted of blood. The TCR was taken from a girl aged 10-17 years with multiple sclerosis. This chain's CDR3 is CASHRDRLNYGYTF. DNA for the CDR3: TGTGCCTCACACCGGGACCGGCTTAACTATGGCTACACCTTC.